A selection of T cell receptor beta chains follows, all from one sample in a study of blood T cell repertoires in COVID-19. TCRdb's table, derived via immunoSEQ multiplex PCR, lists solely in-frame clones and lacks some. Among roughly 190,000 clones, around 88% were seen once, and the ten largest hold 2.5% to 3.5%. Material: peripheral blood. These receptors were obtained from a man aged 45 to 65 with active or convalescent COVID-19. CDR3s include the opening cysteine and the closing phenylalanine or tryptophan. The order of the fields is clone size, D gene, V gene, J gene, CDR3 protein, CDR3 DNA. A D gene is named only where the DNA matches it firmly. A clone size is listed for some rows: how often the clone was seen (once, few, many), or a class if it is expanded.

-	TRBD1	TRBV6-2/TRBV6-3	TRBJ1-2	CASSFSDQTGAYGYTF	TGTGCCAGCAGTTTTTCTGACCAGACAGGGGCCTATGGCTACACCTTC
-	TRBD2	TRBV2	TRBJ2-3	CASTLAGASTDTQYF	TGTGCCAGCACCCTAGCGGGTGCTAGCACAGATACGCAGTATTTT
-	-	TRBV3-1/TRBV3-2	TRBJ2-7	CASSLVGAYEQYF	TGTGCCAGCAGCCTGGTCGGGGCCTACGAGCAGTACTTC
-	-	TRBV2	TRBJ1-4	CASSEGGTNEKLFF	TGTGCCAGCAGTGAGGGAGGGACTAATGAAAAACTGTTTTTT
-	TRBD1	TRBV19	TRBJ1-2	CASSIPGTGGLYGYTF	TGTGCCAGTAGTATACCCGGGACAGGGGGCCTCTATGGCTACACCTTC
-	-	TRBV10-2	TRBJ2-3	CASSATIRGGAGDTQYF	TGCGCCAGCAGTGCCACCATCAGGGGAGGGGCGGGAGATACGCAGTATTTT
-	TRBD1	TRBV5-8	TRBJ1-4	CASSSHRDRGNEKLFF	TGTGCCAGCAGCTCCCATCGGGACAGGGGAAATGAAAAACTGTTTTTT
few	TRBD1	TRBV10-2	TRBJ1-2	CASTYGQGASGYTF	TGCGCCAGCACCTACGGACAGGGGGCTTCCGGCTACACCTTC
-	-	TRBV6-6	TRBJ1-1	CASSIFRRQGYAEAFF	TGTGCCAGCTCTATTTTCAGGCGCCAGGGTTACGCTGAAGCTTTCTTT
-	TRBD1	TRBV5-1	TRBJ1-1	CASRPADRGLNTEAFF	TGCGCCAGCAGGCCGGCGGACAGGGGCCTTAACACTGAAGCTTTCTTT
-	-	TRBV28	TRBJ1-6	CASYGGAYNSPLHF	TGTGCCAGCTACGGCGGGGCATATAATTCACCCCTCCACTTT
-	TRBD1	TRBV7-2	TRBJ1-6	CASSSYGTGGSSVHF	TGTGCCAGCAGCTCGTACGGGACAGGGGGTTCCTCCGTCCACTTT
-	TRBD2	TRBV5-6	TRBJ2-1	CASSPAGGDNEQFF	TGTGCCAGCAGCCCAGCCGGGGGGGACAATGAGCAGTTCTTC
once	-	TRBV2	TRBJ1-4	CASSEWAANEKLFF	TGTGCCAGCAGTGAGTGGGCTGCTAATGAAAAACTGTTTTTT
-	TRBD1	TRBV28	TRBJ1-2	CASPDRVPANYGYTF	TGTGCCAGCCCCGACAGGGTCCCCGCTAACTATGGCTACACCTTC
once	TRBD1	TRBV25-1	TRBJ2-3	CASTPDEEDRVVDTQYF	TGTGCCAGCACCCCAGACGAGGAAGACAGGGTTGTAGATACGCAGTATTTT
-	-	TRBV24-1	TRBJ1-1	CATSGFPGRGATEAFF	TGTGCCACCAGTGGCTTCCCGGGCAGGGGTGCCACTGAAGCTTTCTTT